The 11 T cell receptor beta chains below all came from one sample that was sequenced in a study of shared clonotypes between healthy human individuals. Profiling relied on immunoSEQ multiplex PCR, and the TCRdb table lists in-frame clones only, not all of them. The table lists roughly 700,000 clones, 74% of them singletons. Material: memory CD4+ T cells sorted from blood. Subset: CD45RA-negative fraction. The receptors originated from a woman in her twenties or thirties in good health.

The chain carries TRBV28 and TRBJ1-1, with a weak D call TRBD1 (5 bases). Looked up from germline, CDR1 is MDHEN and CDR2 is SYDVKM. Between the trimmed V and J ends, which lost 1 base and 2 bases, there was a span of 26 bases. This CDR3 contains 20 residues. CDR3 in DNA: TGTGCCAGCAGTTTATCCCCCTTTGGCTGGGACTCACCCATAAACACTGAAGCTTTCTTT. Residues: CASSLSPFGWDSPINTEAFF.

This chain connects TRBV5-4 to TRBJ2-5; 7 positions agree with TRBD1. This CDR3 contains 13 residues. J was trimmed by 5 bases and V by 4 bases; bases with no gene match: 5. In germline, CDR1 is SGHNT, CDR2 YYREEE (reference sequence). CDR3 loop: CASSRDSGETQYF. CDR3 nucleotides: TGTGCCAGCAGCCGGGACAGTGGGGAGACCCAGTACTTC. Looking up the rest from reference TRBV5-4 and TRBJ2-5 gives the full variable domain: ETGVTQSPTHLIKTRGQQVTLRCSSQSGHNTVSWYQQALGQGPQFIFQYYREEENGRGNFPPRFSGLQFPNYSSELNVNALELDDSALYLCASSRDSGETQYFGPGTRLLVL.

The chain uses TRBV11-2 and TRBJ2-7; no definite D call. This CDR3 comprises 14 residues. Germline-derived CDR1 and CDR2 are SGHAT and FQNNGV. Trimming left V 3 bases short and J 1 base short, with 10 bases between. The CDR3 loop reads CASSFSESSYEQYF. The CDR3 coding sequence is TGTGCCAGCAGCTTCAGTGAGTCTTCCTACGAGCAGTACTTC.

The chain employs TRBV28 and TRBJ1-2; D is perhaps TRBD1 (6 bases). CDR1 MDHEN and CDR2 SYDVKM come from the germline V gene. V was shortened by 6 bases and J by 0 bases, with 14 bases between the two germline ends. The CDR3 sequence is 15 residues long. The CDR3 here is CASSTGGLANYGYTF. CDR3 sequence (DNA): TGTGCCAGCAGCACCGGGGGGCTAGCTAACTATGGCTACACCTTC.

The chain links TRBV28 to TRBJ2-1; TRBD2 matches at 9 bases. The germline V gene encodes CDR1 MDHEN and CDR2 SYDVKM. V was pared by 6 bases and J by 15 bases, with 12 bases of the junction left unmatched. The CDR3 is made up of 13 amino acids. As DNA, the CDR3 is TGTGCCAGCAGCCCCCAGACTAGCGGCCCGCCGTTCTTC. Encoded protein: CASSPQTSGPPFF.

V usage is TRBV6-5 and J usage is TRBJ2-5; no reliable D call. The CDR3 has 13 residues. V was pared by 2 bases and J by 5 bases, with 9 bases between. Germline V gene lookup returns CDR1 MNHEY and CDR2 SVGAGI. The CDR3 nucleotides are TGTGCCAGCAGTTACCAACCTGGGGAGACCCAGTACTTC. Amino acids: CASSYQPGETQYF.

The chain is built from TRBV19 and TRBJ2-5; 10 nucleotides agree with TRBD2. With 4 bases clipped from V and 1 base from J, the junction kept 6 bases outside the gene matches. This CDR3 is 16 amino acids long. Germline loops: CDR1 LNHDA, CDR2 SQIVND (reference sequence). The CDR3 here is CASSNRGLAAQETQYF. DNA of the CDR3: TGTGCCAGTAGTAACCGCGGACTAGCGGCCCAAGAGACCCAGTACTTC.

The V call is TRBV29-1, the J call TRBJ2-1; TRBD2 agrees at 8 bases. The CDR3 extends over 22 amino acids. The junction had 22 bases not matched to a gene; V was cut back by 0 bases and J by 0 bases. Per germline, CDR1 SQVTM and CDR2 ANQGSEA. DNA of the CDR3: TGCAGCGTTGAAGATCTGTGGATTCCAGCGGGAGTCCTAGGGAGCTCCTACAATGAGCAGTTCTTC. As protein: CSVEDLWIPAGVLGSSYNEQFF.

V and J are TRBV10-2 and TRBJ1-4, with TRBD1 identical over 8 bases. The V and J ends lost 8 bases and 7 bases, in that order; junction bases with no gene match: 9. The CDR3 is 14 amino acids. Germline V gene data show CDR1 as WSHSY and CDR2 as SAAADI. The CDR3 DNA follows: TGCGCCAGCTCAGCCCGGACAGGGCTTGAAAAACTGTTTTTT. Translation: CASSARTGLEKLFF.

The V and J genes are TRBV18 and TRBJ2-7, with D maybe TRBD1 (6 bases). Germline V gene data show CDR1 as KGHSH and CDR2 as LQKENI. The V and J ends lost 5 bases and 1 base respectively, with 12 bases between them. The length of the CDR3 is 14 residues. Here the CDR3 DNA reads TGTGCCAGCTCAGGACAGTGGCCTTCCTACGAGCAGTACTTC. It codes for CASSGQWPSYEQYF.

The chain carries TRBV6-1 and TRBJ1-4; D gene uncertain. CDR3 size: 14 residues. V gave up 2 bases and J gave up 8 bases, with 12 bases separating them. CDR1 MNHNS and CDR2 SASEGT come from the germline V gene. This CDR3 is CASSESVGQEKLFF. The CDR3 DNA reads TGTGCCAGCAGTGAAAGTGTAGGGCAGGAAAAACTGTTTTTT.